This T cell receptor beta chain was obtained from a study of beta chain features in type 1 diabetes. Study-level points and caveats: Researchers reported that naive, central memory and Treg TCRB repertoires appeared more similar in patients than in healthy donors. Any role of HLA type in TCRB rearrangement remained unresolved here. Type 1 diabetes patients had moderately but significantly shorter TCRB CDR3s in all four CD4+ subsets.

Every isolated RNA sample was fully reverse transcribed, so sequencing captured expressed TCRB transcripts. Measured with immunoSEQ multiplex PCR; TCRdb has only the in-frame clones, and not every one. The sample includes under 900,000 clones, 17% seen only once; the top ten take about 0.02%. Donors contributed one heparinised blood draw apiece, averaging about 110 mL. As regards this clone: Its specificity is unknown.

V trimming: 6 bases; J trimming: 3 bases; junction bases outside the gene matches: 10. The CDR3 contains 14 residues. Germline V CDR1 and CDR2: SQVTM, ANQGSEA. This TCR came from a woman in her late teens or twenties in good health. Sample: naive CD4+ T cells from blood. The J gene is TRBJ2-7, the V gene TRBV29-1, with 8 bases lining up with TRBD2. The chain's CDR3 is CSVRPGLDNYEQYF. The CDR3 nucleotides read TGCAGCGTACGCCCGGGACTAGATAACTACGAGCAGTACTTC.